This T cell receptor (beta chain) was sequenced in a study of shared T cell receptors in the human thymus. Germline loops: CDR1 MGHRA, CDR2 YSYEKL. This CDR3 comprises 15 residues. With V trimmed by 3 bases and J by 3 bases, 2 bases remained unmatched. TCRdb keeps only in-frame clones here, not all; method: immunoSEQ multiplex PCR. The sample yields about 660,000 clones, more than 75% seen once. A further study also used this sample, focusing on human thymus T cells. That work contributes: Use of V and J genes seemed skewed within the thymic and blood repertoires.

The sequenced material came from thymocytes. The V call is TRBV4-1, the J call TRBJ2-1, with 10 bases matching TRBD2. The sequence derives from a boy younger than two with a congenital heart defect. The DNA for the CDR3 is TGCGCCAGCAGCCAGGGACTAGCGCTCTACAATGAGCAGTTCTTC. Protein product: CASSQGLALYNEQFF.